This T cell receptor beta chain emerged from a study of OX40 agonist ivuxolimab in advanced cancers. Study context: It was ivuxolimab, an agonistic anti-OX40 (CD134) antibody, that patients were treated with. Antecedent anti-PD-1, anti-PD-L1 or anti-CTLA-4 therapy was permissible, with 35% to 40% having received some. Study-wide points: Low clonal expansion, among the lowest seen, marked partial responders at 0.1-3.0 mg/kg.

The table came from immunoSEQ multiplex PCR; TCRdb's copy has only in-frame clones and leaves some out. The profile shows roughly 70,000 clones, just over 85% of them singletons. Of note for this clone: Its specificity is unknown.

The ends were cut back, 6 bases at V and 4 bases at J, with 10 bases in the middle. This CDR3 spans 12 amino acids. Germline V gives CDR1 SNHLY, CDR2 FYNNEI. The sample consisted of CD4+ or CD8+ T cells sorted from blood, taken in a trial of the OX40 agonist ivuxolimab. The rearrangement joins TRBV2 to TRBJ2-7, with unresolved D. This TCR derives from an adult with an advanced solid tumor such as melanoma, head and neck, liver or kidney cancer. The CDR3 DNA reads TGTGCCAGCAGGATAACAGAGTACGAGCAGTACTTC. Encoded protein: CASRITEYEQYF. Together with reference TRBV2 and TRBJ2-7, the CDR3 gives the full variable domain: EPEVTQTPSHQVTQMGQEVILRCVPISNHLYFYWYRQILGQKVEFLVSFYNNEISEKSEIFDDQFSVERPDGSNFTLKIRSTKLEDSAMYFCASRITEYEQYFGPGTRLTVT.